The 2 T cell receptor beta chains below all came from one sample that was sequenced in a study of cytomegalovirus exposure and HLA in healthy donors. The PCR made use of 60 Vbeta and 13 Jbeta primers. The table came from immunoSEQ multiplex PCR; TCRdb's copy has only in-frame clones and leaves some out. Here the sample spans 170,000 or so clones, 80% being singletons. What was sequenced was PBMCs. Receptors originate from a man aged 25-45 years in good health and CMV-seropositive.

The rearrangement uses TRBV11-2 and TRBJ1-2, with a possible D match to TRBD1 (6 bases). Trimming shortened V by 5 bases and J by 8 bases, and 18 bases separated the two germline ends. Germline V gene sequence: CDR1 SGHAT, CDR2 FQNNGV. The CDR3 runs to 14 residues. In DNA form, the CDR3 reads TGTGCCAGCAGCCCAGAGGGGACACCGACGGGCTACACCTTC. As protein: CASSPEGTPTGYTF.

This chain links TRBV30 with TRBJ1-1, with 8 bases identical to TRBD1. V was pared by 4 bases and J by 2 bases, with 6 bases of the junction left unmatched. The germline V gene has CDR1 GTSNPN and CDR2 SVGIG (reference sequence). There are 14 residues in the CDR3. As DNA, the CDR3 is TGTGCCTGGAAACCCGACAGGGGCAACACTGAAGCTTTCTTT. As protein: CAWKPDRGNTEAFF. Based on the CDR3 plus reference TRBV30 and TRBJ1-1, the full variable domain is SQTIHQWPATLVQPVGSPLSLECTVEGTSNPNLYWYRQAAGRGLQLLFYSVGIGQISSEVPQNLSASRPQDRQFILSSKKLLLSDSGFYLCAWKPDRGNTEAFFGQGTRLTVV.